These 7 T cell receptor beta chains came from one sample sequenced in a study of T-cell reconstitution after alpha-beta-depleted transplantation in children. The TCRbeta library was prepared with unique molecular identifiers. TCRdb independently ran MiXCR on the PCR reads; one entry per CDR3 protein. This table holds about 470,000 distinct CDR3 sequences, over 40% found once. The source was PBMCs, collected before TCRalphabeta/CD19-depleted stem cell transplant. Receptor source: a girl aged 2 to 9 with aplastic anemia, due to receive a stem cell transplant.

The table lists this clonotype with many counts. The chain links TRBV28 to TRBJ2-3; 7 positions agree with TRBD1. J was trimmed by 4 bases and V by 7 bases; bases with no gene match: 11. CDR3 length: 15 residues. Germline CDR1 is MDHEN and CDR2 is SYDVKM. CDR3 DNA: TGTGCCAGCACCCTACAGGGGAGTAGGGCAGATACGCAGTATTTT. As protein: CASTLQGSRADTQYF.

This clonotype was seen a handful of times. This rearrangement joins TRBV7-9 to TRBJ2-7; D gene unclear. Germline CDR1 is SEHNR and CDR2 is FQNEAQ (reference sequence). The ends were cut back, 5 bases at V and 7 bases at J, with 18 bases in the middle. This CDR3 region has 14 residues. The CDR3 DNA reads TGTGCCAGCAGCCCTCCCGGGTTGCAGGTGGAGCAGTACTTC. Translated, it gives CASSPPGLQVEQYF.

The genes are TRBV29-1 and TRBJ2-7, with D possibly matching TRBD1 (5 bases). The germline V gene has CDR1 SQVTM and CDR2 ANQGSEA. Trimming took off 7 bases at V and 4 bases at J, with 17 bases between the two ends. The length of the CDR3 is 13 residues. The CDR3 nucleotides read TGCAGCGCCTGCGAGGTAGGGGAATACGAGCAGTACTTC. Its protein is CSACEVGEYEQYF.

This sequence joins TRBV5-6 and TRBJ2-5; no reliable D call. The ends were cut back, 2 bases at V and 3 bases at J, with 17 bases in the middle. This CDR3 has 16 amino acids. The germline V gene encodes CDR1 SGHDT and CDR2 YYEEEE. The CDR3 DNA sequence: TGTGCCAGCAGCTTAACACCCACGCGGAAAGAAGAGACCCAGTACTTC. This gives the protein CASSLTPTRKEETQYF.

This chain links TRBV7-9 with TRBJ2-1, with 7 bases identical to TRBD1. The CDR3 totals 12 residues. The V gene end was trimmed by 4 bases and the J gene end by 8 bases; junction bases not matched to a gene: 2. CDR1 SEHNR and CDR2 FQNEAQ come from the germline V gene (reference sequence). The CDR3 DNA reads TGTGCCAGCAGCTCGGGACAGTATGAGCAGTTCTTC. This codes for CASSSGQYEQFF.

The CDR3 coding sequence is TGCAGTGCTAGAGTGGCGGAGACTTACACCGGGGAGCTGTTTTTT. It translates to CSARVAETYTGELFF. This rearrangement joins TRBV20-1 to TRBJ2-2; D uncertain. Germline CDR1 is DFQATT and CDR2 is SNEGSKA (reference sequence). CDR3 length: 15 amino acids. V was cut by 1 base and J by 3 bases, with 12 bases left in between.

The chain links TRBV6-1 to TRBJ2-3; D ambiguous. CDR1 and CDR2 (germline): MNHNS, SASEGT. Deletions cut 3 bases from V and 0 bases from J, with 10 bases between. The CDR3 is 15 amino acids. This CDR3 reads CASSESRSSTDTQYF. In DNA, the CDR3 is TGTGCCAGCAGTGAGAGTAGAAGTAGCACAGATACGCAGTATTTT.